Below are 5 T cell receptor beta chains sequenced from a single sample in a study of blood T cells in healthy people across ages. PCR was performed a second time for about 6 to 11 cycles using a sample-barcoded 5' primer and a J-beta primer mix. TCRdb passed the 5' RACE reads through MiXCR, listing each CDR3 protein once. The sample includes around 870,000 distinct CDR3 sequences, more than 25% of them seen just once. Sequenced input: blood. These receptors originate from a woman of 80 years or more in good health.

The table lists this clonotype with a few counts. The CDR3 spells CSARGLAGVLRTGELFF. For the CDR3, the DNA is TGCAGTGCTAGGGGGCTAGCGGGGGTTCTCCGCACCGGGGAGCTGTTTTTT. The chain has TRBV20-1 and TRBJ2-2; 10 bases fit TRBD2. J lost 4 bases, V lost 3 bases, and 11 bases had no gene match. CDR1 is DFQATT and CDR2 is SNEGSKA in the germline V gene (reference sequence). This CDR3 has 17 amino acids.

This clonotype was recorded a few times. This chain connects TRBV15 to TRBJ2-7; D is undetermined. The CDR3 has 12 residues. CDR1 LNHNV and CDR2 YYDKDF come from the germline V gene (reference sequence). With 3 bases removed from V and 6 bases from J, the gap between germline ends came to 9 bases. CDR3 region: CATSRESREQYF. CDR3 nucleotide sequence: TGTGCCACCAGCAGGGAGTCCCGCGAGCAGTACTTC.

V gene TRBV6-2 or TRBV6-3 combines with J gene TRBJ1-6, with 7 positions matching TRBD1. Germline V gives CDR1 MNHEY, CDR2 SVGEGT. V lost 7 bases to trimming and J lost 7 bases; unmatched junction nucleotides: 10. The CDR3 extends over 15 amino acids. CDR3 nucleotide sequence: TGTGCCAGCACCCCGACAGGGAAAGTGAATTCACCCCTCCACTTT. Protein product: CASTPTGKVNSPLHF.

The chain employs TRBV6-1 and TRBJ1-5, with TRBD1 identical over 9 bases. Germline V gene lookup returns CDR1 MNHNS and CDR2 SASEGT. CDR3 length: 18 residues. Germline trimming cut 7 bases from V and 1 base from J; bases unmatched to any gene: 14. The CDR3 loop is CASKKRQGETSSNQPQHF. CDR3 in DNA: TGTGCCAGCAAAAAAAGACAGGGGGAAACGAGCAGCAATCAGCCCCAGCATTTT.

About this clonotype: The junction and the germline gene differ at one end; a read error may be behind it. The CDR3 region is CVSSQGKNNNEKLFF. CDR3 coding DNA: TGCGTCAGCAGCCAAGGGAAGAATAATAACGAAAAACTGTTTTTT. This chain joins TRBV5-1 and TRBJ1-4, with D uncertain. Germline CDR1 SGHRS, CDR2 YFSETQ. The CDR3 contains 15 residues.